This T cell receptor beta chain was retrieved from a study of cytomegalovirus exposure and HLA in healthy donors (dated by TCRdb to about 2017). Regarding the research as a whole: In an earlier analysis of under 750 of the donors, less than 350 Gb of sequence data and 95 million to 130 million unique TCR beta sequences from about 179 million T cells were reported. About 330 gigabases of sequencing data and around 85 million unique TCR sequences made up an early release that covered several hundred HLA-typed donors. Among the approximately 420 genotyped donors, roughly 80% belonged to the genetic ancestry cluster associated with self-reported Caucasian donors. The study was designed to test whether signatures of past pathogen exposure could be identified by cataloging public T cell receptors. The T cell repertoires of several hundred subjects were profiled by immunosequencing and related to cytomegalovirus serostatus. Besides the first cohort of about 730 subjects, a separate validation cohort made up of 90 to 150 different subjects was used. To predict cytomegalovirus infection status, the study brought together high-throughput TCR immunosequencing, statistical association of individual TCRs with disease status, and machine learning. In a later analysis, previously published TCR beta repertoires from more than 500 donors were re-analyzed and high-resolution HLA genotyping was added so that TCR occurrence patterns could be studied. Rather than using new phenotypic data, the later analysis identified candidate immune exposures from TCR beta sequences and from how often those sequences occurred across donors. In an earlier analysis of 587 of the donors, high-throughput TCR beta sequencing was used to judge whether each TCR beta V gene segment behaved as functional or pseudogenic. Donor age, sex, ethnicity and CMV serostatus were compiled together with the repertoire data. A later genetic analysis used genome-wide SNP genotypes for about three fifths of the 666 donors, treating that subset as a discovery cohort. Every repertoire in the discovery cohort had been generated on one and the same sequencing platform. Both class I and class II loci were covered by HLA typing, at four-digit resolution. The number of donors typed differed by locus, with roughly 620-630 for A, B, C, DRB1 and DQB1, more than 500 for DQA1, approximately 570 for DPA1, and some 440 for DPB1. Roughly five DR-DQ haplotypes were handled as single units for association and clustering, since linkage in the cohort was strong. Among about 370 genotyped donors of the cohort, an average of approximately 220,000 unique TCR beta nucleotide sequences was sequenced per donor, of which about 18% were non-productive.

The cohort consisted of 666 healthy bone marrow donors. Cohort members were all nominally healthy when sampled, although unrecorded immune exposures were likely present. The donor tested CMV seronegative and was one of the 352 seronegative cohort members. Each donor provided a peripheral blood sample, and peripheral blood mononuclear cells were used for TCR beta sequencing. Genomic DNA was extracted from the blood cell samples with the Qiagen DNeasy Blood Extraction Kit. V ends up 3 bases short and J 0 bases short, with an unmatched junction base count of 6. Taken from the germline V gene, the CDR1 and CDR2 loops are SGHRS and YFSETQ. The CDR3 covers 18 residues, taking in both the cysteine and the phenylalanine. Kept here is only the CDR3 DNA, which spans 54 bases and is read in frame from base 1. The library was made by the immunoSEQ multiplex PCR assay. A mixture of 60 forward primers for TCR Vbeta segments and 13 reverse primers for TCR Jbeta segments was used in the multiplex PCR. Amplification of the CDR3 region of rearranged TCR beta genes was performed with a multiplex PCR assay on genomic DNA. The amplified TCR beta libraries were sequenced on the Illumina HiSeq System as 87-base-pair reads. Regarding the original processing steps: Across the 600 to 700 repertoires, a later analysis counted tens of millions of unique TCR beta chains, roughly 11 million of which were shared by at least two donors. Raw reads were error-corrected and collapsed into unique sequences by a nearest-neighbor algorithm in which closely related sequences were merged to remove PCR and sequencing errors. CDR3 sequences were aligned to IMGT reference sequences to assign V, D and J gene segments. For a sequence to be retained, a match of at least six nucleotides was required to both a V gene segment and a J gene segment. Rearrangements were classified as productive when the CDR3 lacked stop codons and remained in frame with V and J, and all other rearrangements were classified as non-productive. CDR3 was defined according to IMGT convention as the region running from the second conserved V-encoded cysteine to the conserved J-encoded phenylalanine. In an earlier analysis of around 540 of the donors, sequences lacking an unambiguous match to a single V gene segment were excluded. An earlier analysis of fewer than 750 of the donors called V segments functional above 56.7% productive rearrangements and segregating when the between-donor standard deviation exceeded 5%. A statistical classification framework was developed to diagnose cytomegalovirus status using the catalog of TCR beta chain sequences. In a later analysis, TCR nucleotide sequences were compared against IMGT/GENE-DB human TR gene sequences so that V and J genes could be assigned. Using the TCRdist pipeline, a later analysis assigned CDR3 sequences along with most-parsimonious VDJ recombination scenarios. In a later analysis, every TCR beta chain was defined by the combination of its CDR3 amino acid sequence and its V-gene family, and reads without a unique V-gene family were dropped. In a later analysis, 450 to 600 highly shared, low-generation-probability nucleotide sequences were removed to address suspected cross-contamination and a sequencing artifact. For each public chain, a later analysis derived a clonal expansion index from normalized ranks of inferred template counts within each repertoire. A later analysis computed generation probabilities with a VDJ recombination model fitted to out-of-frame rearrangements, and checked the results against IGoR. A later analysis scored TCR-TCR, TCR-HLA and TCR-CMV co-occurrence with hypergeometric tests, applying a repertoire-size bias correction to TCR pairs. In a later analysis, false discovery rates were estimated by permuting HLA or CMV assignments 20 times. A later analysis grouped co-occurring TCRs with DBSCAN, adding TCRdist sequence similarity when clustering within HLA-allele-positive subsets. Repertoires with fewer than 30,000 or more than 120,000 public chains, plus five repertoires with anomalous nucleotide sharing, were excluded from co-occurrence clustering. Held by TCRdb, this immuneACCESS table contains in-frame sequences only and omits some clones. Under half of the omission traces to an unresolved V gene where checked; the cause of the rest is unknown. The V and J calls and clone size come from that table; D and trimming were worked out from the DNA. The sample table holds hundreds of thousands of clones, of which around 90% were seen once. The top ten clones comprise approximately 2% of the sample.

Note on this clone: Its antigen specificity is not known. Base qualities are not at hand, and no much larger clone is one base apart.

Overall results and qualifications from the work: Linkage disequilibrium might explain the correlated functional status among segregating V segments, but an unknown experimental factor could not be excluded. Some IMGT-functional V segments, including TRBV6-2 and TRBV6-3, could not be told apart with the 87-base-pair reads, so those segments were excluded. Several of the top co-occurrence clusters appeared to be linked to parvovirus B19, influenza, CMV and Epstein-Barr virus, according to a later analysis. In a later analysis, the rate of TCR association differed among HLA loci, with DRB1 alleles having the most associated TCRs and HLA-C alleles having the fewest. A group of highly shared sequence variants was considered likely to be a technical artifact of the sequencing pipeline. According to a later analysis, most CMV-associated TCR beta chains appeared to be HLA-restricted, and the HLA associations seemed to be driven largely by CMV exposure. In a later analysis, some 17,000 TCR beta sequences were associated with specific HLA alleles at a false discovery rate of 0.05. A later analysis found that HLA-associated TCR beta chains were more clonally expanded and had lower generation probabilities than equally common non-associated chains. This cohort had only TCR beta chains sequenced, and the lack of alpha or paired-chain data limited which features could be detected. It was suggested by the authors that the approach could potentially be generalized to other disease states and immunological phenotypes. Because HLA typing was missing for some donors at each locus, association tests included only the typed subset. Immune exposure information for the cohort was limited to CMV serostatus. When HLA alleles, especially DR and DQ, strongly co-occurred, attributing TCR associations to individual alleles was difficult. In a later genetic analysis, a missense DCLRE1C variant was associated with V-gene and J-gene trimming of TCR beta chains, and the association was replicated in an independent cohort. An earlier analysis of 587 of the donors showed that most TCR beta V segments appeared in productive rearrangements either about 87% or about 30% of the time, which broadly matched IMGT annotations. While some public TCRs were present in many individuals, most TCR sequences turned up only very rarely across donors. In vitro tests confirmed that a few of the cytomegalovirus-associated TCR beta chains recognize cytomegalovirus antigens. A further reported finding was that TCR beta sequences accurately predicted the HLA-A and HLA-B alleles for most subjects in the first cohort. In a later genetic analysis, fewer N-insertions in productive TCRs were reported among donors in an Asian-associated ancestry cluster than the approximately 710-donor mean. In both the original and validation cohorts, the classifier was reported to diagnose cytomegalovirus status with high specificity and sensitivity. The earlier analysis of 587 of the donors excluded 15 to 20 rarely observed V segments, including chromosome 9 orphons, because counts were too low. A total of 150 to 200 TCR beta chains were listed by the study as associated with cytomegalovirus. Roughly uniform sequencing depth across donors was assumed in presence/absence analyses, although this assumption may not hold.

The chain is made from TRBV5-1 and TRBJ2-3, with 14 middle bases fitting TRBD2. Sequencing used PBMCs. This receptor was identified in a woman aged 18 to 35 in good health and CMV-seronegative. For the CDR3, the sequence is CASSWGTSGGPSTDTQYF. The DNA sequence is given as TGCGCCAGCAGCTGGGGGACTAGCGGGGGACCTAGCACAGATACGCAGTATTTT.